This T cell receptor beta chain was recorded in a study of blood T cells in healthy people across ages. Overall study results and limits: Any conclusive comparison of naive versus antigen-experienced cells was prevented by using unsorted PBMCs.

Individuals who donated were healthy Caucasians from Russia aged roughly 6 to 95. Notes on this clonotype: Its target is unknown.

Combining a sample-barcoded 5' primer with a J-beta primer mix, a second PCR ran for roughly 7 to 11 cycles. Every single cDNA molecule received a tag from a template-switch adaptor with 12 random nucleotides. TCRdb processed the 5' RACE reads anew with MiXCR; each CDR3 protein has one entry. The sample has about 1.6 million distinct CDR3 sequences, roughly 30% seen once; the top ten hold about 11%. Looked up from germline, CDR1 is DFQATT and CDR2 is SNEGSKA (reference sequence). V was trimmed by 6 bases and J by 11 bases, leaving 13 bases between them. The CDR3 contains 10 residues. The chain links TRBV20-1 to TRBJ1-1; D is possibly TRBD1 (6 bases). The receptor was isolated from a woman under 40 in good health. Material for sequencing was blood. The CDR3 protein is CSALGQDAFF. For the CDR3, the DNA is TGCAGTGCCCTGGGACAAGACGCTTTCTTT.